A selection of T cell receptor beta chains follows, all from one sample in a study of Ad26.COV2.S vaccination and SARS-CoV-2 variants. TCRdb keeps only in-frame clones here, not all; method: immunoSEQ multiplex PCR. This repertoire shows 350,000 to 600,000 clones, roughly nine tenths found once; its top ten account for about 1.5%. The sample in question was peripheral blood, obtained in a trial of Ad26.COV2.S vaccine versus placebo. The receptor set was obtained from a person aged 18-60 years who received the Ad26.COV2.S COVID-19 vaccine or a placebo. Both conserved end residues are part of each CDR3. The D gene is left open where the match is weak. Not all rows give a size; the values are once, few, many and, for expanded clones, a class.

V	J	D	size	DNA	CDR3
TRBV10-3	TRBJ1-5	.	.	TGTGCCATCAGTGAGGTGCTCAATCAGCCCCAGCATTTT	CAISEVLNQPQHF
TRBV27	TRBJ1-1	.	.	TGTGCCAGCAGAAGTAGCCTGAACACTGAAGCTTTCTTT	CASRSSLNTEAFF
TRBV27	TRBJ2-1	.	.	TGTGCCAGCAGTTTATCGACCCCCACGGGGCAAAGGTTCTTC	CASSLSTPTGQRFF
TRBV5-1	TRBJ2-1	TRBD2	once	TGCGCCAGCAGCATAGCGGGAAACGCCTACAATGAGCAGTTCTTC	CASSIAGNAYNEQFF
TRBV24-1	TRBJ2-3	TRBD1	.	TGTGCCACCAGTGATTTCGGACAGGGGGTCACAGATACGCAGTATTTT	CATSDFGQGVTDTQYF
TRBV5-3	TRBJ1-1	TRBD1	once	TGTGCCAGAAGCGACCCGACAGGGGGCACTGAAGCTTTCTTT	CARSDPTGGTEAFF
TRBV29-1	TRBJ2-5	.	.	TGCAGCGTTTTTCGTGTTTCGGAGACCCAGTACTTC	CSVFRVSETQYF
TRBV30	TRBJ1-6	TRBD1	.	TGTGCCTGGGCGGACGGGACAGAGGTTTCACCCCTCCACTTT	CAWADGTEVSPLHF
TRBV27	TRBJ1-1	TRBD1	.	TGTGCCAGCAGTACACAGGGGCCCAACACTGAAGCTTTCTTT	CASSTQGPNTEAFF
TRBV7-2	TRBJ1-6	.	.	TGTGCCAGCAGGTGGGGCAGGGTCAATTCACCCCTCCACTTT	CASRWGRVNSPLHF
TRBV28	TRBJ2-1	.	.	TGTGCCAGCAGCCCCTACAATGAGCAGTTCTTC	CASSPYNEQFF
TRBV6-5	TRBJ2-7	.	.	TGTGCCAGCACCCCCCTAGGCTCCTACGAGCAGTACTTC	CASTPLGSYEQYF
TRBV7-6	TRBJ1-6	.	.	TGTGCCAGCAGCTTAGCGCTACAGGCCTCACCCCTCCACTTT	CASSLALQASPLHF
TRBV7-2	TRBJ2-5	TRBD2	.	TGTGCCAGCAGCGTAAACGGCGGGGGAGAGACCCAGTACTTC	CASSVNGGGETQYF
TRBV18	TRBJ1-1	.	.	TGTGCCAGCTCACCACTTATAGGGGTGAACACTGAAGCTTTCTTT	CASSPLIGVNTEAFF
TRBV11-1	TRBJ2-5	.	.	TGTGCCAGCAGCTTTATGGGAGTTTACCAAGAGACCCAGTACTTC	CASSFMGVYQETQYF
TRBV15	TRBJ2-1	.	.	TGTGCCACCAAGTCCCCCAATGAGCAGTTCTTC	CATKSPNEQFF
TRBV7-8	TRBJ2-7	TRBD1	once	TGTGCCAGCAGCCCTGGACAGGGACACGAGCAGTACTTC	CASSPGQGHEQYF
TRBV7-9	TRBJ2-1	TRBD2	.	TGTGCCAGCAGCCGGGGTAGCGGGGCTTCCTACAATGAGCAGTTCTTC	CASSRGSGASYNEQFF
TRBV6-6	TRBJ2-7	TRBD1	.	TGTGCCAGCAGAGGACAGGCCTACGAGCAGTACTTC	CASRGQAYEQYF
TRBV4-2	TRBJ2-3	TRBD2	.	TGTGCCAGCAGCCTGGCGCCGCCGGGACTAGCGGGAGCAAACACAGATACGCAGTATTTT	CASSLAPPGLAGANTDTQYF
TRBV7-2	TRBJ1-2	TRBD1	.	TGTGCCAGCAGCTTAGCGACAGGGGGCAACTATGGCTACACCTTC	CASSLATGGNYGYTF
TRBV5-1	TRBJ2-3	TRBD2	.	TGCGCCAGCGGTTCGGGACTAGAGCCAGATACGCAGTATTTT	CASGSGLEPDTQYF
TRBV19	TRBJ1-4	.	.	TGTGCCAGTAGCTCAGGGACAACTAATGAAAAACTGTTTTTT	CASSSGTTNEKLFF
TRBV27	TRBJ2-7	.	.	TGTGCCAGCAGTTTGGGCACCACCTACGAGCAGTACTTC	CASSLGTTYEQYF
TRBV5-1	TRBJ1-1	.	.	TGCGCCAGCAGCTTGGTACCAGGGACTGAAGCTTTCTTT	CASSLVPGTEAFF
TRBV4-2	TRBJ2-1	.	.	TGTGCCAGCAGCCAAGGGGTATCCGGGAGCTCCTACAATGAGCAGTTCTTC	CASSQGVSGSSYNEQFF
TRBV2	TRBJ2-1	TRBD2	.	TGTGCCAGCAGTAAGGGACTAGCGGGAGGGTCCTCCTACAATGAGCAGTTCTTC	CASSKGLAGGSSYNEQFF
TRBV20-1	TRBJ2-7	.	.	TGCAGTGCCAAACAAGTCTACGAGCAGTACTTC	CSAKQVYEQYF
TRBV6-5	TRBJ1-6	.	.	TGTGCCAGCGACAGGAGGAGCTCCTATAATTCACCCCTCCACTTT	CASDRRSSYNSPLHF
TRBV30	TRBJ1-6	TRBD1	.	TGTGCCTGGAGCAGGGGGTTGAATTCACCCCTCCACTTT	CAWSRGLNSPLHF
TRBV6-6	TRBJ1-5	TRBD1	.	TGTGCCAGCAGCCGTGGGACAGTCAATCAGCCCCAGCATTTT	CASSRGTVNQPQHF
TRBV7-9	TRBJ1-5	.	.	TGTGCCAGCAGCCCTCTGATTAATCAGCCCCAGCATTTT	CASSPLINQPQHF
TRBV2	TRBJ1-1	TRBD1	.	TGTGCCAGCAGTGCAAAACAGGGGGCGCGCGTAGCTTTCTTT	CASSAKQGARVAFF
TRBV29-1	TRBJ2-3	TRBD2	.	TGCAGCGTTGAGGGCGGGAGGGTGACAGATACGCAGTATTTT	CSVEGGRVTDTQYF
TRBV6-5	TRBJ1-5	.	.	TGTGCCAGCAGTTACGATATAGATCAGCCCCAGCATTTT	CASSYDIDQPQHF
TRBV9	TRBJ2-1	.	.	TGTGCCAGCAGCGCCTCTAACAATGAGCAGTTCTTC	CASSASNNEQFF